These T cell receptor beta chains were read from a single sample in a study of blood T cell repertoires in COVID-19. TCRdb's table, derived via immunoSEQ multiplex PCR, lists solely in-frame clones and lacks some. In the table there are roughly 75,000 clones, around two thirds of which are singletons. The sequenced material came from peripheral blood. These receptor sequences come from a human donor with acute or convalescent COVID-19. The donor label of this sample is uncertain. Both conserved end residues are trimmed from each CDR3.

TRBV6-6	TRBJ2-5	ASSYSPRQETQY
TRBV7-2	TRBJ1-3	ASSFDSTSGNTIY
TRBV4-2	TRBJ2-1	ASSQVFQGLVSSYNEQF
TRBV5-5	TRBJ2-7	ATGTSGRYEQY
TRBV2	TRBJ2-3	ASSKDRHTDTQY
TRBV18	TRBJ2-1	ASSRQGQTSYNEQF
TRBV29-1	TRBJ1-1	SVAGDRPTEAF
TRBV7-2	TRBJ2-7	ASSSLGAYEQY
TRBV11-3	TRBJ2-2	ASSSSSGGASGELF
TRBV12-2	TRBJ2-2	ASRPRFRTGVPNTGELF
TRBV28	TRBJ1-4	ASSSRVPGGREKLF
TRBV9	TRBJ2-2	ASSGRVDGELF
TRBV11-2	TRBJ2-2	ASSTRGAANTGELF
TRBV19	TRBJ1-1	ASSQGQNTEAF
TRBV12-3/TRBV12-4	TRBJ1-5	ASSPTGEQPQH
TRBV5-1	TRBJ1-3	ASSLDRSSGNTIY
TRBV28	TRBJ1-1	ASSLSWNTEAF
TRBV30	TRBJ1-3	AWSVGQPSGNTIY
TRBV2	TRBJ2-5	ASSSFETQY
TRBV20-1	TRBJ2-1	SAGTGFEQF
TRBV27	TRBJ2-7	ASSSPTWGLSYEQY
TRBV28	TRBJ2-2	ASSLTRGLAGELF
TRBV19	TRBJ2-1	ASRGLGGSYNEQF
TRBV30	TRBJ1-6	AWAGDRDNSPLH
TRBV6-2/TRBV6-3	TRBJ2-1	ASSYPRGRGTYNEQF
TRBV9	TRBJ1-6	ASSVEGTGGNSPLH
TRBV5-6	TRBJ1-2	ASSLRTGAGNYGYT
TRBV7-8	TRBJ1-2	ASSSGQNYGYT
TRBV28	TRBJ2-5	ASTVGGRQTQY
TRBV7-2	TRBJ1-3	ASSSVPGLLGNTIY
TRBV30	TRBJ2-5	AWAGGFQETQY
TRBV14	TRBJ1-6	ASSPSGTRNSPLH
TRBV7-3	TRBJ2-1	ASSPYPGLAGVNEQF
TRBV30	TRBJ1-1	AWSSQENTEAF
TRBV12-3/TRBV12-4	TRBJ2-7	ASSSGRIYEQY
TRBV4-3	TRBJ1-4	ASSQKQGLGEKLF
TRBV19	TRBJ2-3	ASSVGGASDTQY
TRBV2	TRBJ2-1	ASRQFNEQF
TRBV2	TRBJ1-5	ASSEDRGRGQPQH
TRBV10-1	TRBJ1-2	ASSPGGGLNYGYT
TRBV5-6	TRBJ2-2	ASSLMEPGELF
TRBV19	TRBJ2-1	ASSPAGVRSYNEQF
TRBV7-8	TRBJ2-2	ASSLRRGNTGELF
TRBV19	TRBJ1-2	ASSIGGLGNYGYT
TRBV7-9	TRBJ2-2	ASRRMGANTGELF
TRBV12-5	TRBJ1-1	ASGPSLGGREEAF
TRBV5-4	TRBJ2-2	ASTLVGAGYTGELF
TRBV11-2	TRBJ2-2	ASTETGANTGELF
TRBV28	TRBJ2-7	ASVSNYEQY
TRBV9	TRBJ2-6	ASSKWTGTTGANVLT
TRBV7-8	TRBJ2-2	ASSTRDRVVVTGELF